This T cell receptor (beta chain) is drawn from a study of regulatory T cells in long-lasting Graves disease. Study in general: Over 5 years of antithyroid drugs with positive TSH receptor antibodies was taken to mean persistent Graves' disease.

This sample's time point: persistent/refractory GD, antithyroid drugs over 5 years with positive TRAb. The TCR library was made from RNA extracted from PBMCs. Study conclusions and caveats: Public clonotype sharing was higher in persistent than newly diagnosed patients. Graves' patients with persistent disease showed TCR diversity lower than patients newly diagnosed. Persistent disease preferred TRBV28, TRBJ1-2 and TRBJ2-5; new disease, TRBV20-1 and TRBJ2-1.

This clonotype has only a few counts. The antigen is undetermined. Germline V gene lookup returns CDR1 MNHEY and CDR2 SMNVEV (reference sequence). V was pared by 8 bases and J by 4 bases, with 7 bases of the junction left unmatched. CDR3 length equals 13 residues. Assembly of TCR beta libraries relied on iRepertoire HTBI primers together with Arm-PCR of CDR3 regions. TCRdb itself ran the multiplex PCR reads through MiXCR, one entry per CDR3 protein. The top ten clones hold around 42% of a sample with 600,000 to 850,000 distinct CDR3 sequences, 25% to 35% of them seen once. This material consisted of peripheral blood mononuclear cells (PBMCs), taken when the disease was refractory, from a patient treated with antithyroid drugs. The clonotype comes from a female donor with Graves disease. The chain links TRBV27 to TRBJ1-1; 7 nucleotides align to TRBD1. The CDR3 here is CASRAPGGTEAFF. The CDR3 DNA reads as TGTGCCAGCCGTGCCCCAGGGGGCACTGAAGCTTTCTTT.